The 11 T cell receptor beta chains reported below all come from one sample, sequenced in a study of technical replicates of blood from a few donors. Generated by immunoSEQ multiplex PCR, the TCRdb table keeps only in-frame clones and is missing some. This sample carries 95,000 or so clones, around 96% of them seen once, and the ten largest clones take about 0.36%. The specimen was T cells isolated from PBMCs. All receptors derive from a human donor in good health.

A single count supports this clone. The chain couples TRBV21-1 to TRBJ1-5; the DNA was not compared with TRBD1, the D call given in the table. TRBV21-1 is designated a pseudogene. This CDR3 comprises 19 residues. This CDR3 reads CASSKGGDSRALGNQPQHF. The CDR3 bases are TGTGCCAGCAGCAAAGGGGGGGACAGTCGGGCCTTGGGCAATCAGCCCCAGCATTTT.

The count of this clone is one. This chain joins TRBV4-3 and TRBJ2-2; 8 bases match TRBD2. The CDR3 length is 17 residues. V was pared by 0 bases and J by 3 bases, with 6 bases of the junction left unmatched. In germline, CDR1 is LGHNA, CDR2 YSLEER. The CDR3 reads CASSQDTAGEDTGELFF. For the CDR3, the DNA is TGCGCCAGCAGCCAAGATACAGCGGGAGAGGACACCGGGGAGCTGTTTTTT.

Here the CDR3 DNA reads TGTGCCAGCATCTGGGGGCCCATGGAGCAGTACTTC. Translating gives CASIWGPMEQYF. This chain uses TRBV6-1 with TRBJ2-7; possible D gene TRBD1, 6 bases. Looked up from germline, CDR1 is MNHNS and CDR2 is SASEGT. The V end lost 7 bases, the J end lost 7 bases, and 14 bases lay between the germline ends. CDR3 length: 12 amino acids.

V and J are TRBV4-1 and TRBJ2-1; tentatively, D is TRBD1 (5 bases). The CDR3 length is 15 residues. Germline CDR1 and CDR2: MGHRA and YSYEKL. V gave up 1 base and J gave up 3 bases, with 10 bases separating them. This chain's CDR3 is CASSQVQGYYNEQFF. The CDR3 coding sequence is TGCGCCAGCAGCCAAGTCCAGGGTTACTACAATGAGCAGTTCTTC.

The genes are TRBV5-1 and TRBJ1-5; D uncertain. CDR1 is SGHRS and CDR2 is YFSETQ in the germline V gene. Trimming pared 4 bases from V and 7 bases from J, leaving 15 bases between. The CDR3 runs to 14 residues. CDR3 in DNA: TGCGCCAGCAGCCCGGGAGTAAATGACCAGCCCCAGCATTTT. Residues: CASSPGVNDQPQHF.

The chain couples TRBV7-6 to TRBJ2-7; 7 positions match TRBD1. CDR1 and CDR2 (germline): SGHVS, FNYEAQ. The CDR3 is made up of 13 amino acids. V was pared by 5 bases and J by 3 bases, with 4 bases of the junction left unmatched. The CDR3 nucleotides read TGTGCCAGCAGCCTAGGGGGCGGCTACGAGCAGTACTTC. Its protein is CASSLGGGYEQYF.

The chain is built from TRBV30 and TRBJ2-5; TRBD2 is a possible D gene (7 bases). CDR3 size: 15 residues. From germline, CDR1 is GTSNPN and CDR2 SVGIG (reference sequence). Trimming shortened V by 4 bases and J by 4 bases, and 19 bases separated the two germline ends. CDR3 DNA: TGTGCCTGGATCGCTCGGGGGGCCTTCCGAGAGACCCAGTACTTC. Protein sequence: CAWIARGAFRETQYF.

The genes are TRBV5-4 and TRBJ2-7; no definite D call. CDR3 length equals 12 residues. In germline, CDR1 is SGHNT, CDR2 YYREEE (reference sequence). V shed 4 bases and J shed 1 base, with 6 bases lying between them. The CDR3 DNA reads TGTGCCAGCAGCAACATTTCCTACGAGCAGTACTTC. Residues: CASSNISYEQYF. The whole variable domain, remainder taken from reference TRBV5-4 and TRBJ2-7, is ETGVTQSPTHLIKTRGQQVTLRCSSQSGHNTVSWYQQALGQGPQFIFQYYREEENGRGNFPPRFSGLQFPNYSSELNVNALELDDSALYLCASSNISYEQYFGPGTRLTVT.

The gene calls are TRBV5-6 and TRBJ2-3; 12 nucleotides line up with TRBD2. Germline values: CDR1 SGHDT, CDR2 YYEEEE. The CDR3 has 16 residues. V gave up 0 bases and J gave up 4 bases; unmatched junction bases: 3. CDR3 amino acids: CASSLGLAGDADTQYF. Written as DNA, the CDR3 is TGTGCCAGCAGCTTGGGACTAGCGGGAGATGCAGATACGCAGTATTTT.

The chain employs TRBV10-1 and TRBJ2-5, with TRBD2 matching over 8 bases. This CDR3 is built from 15 residues. V gave up 3 bases and J gave up 1 base; unmatched junction bases: 4. Germline values: CDR1 WNHNN, CDR2 SYGVQD (reference sequence). The CDR3 DNA reads as TGCGCCAGCAGTGATATAGCGGGATTCCAAGAGACCCAGTACTTC. Its protein product is CASSDIAGFQETQYF.

The chain couples TRBV9 to TRBJ1-4, with 7 bases that match TRBD1. This CDR3 region has 14 residues. The V and J ends lost 3 bases and 8 bases, in that order; junction bases with no gene match: 7. The V gene's germline CDR1 is SGDLS and CDR2 YYNGEE. The CDR3 region has the DNA TGTGCCAGCAGCGAAAGGACAGGTATCGAAAAACTGTTTTTT. Translating it yields CASSERTGIEKLFF.